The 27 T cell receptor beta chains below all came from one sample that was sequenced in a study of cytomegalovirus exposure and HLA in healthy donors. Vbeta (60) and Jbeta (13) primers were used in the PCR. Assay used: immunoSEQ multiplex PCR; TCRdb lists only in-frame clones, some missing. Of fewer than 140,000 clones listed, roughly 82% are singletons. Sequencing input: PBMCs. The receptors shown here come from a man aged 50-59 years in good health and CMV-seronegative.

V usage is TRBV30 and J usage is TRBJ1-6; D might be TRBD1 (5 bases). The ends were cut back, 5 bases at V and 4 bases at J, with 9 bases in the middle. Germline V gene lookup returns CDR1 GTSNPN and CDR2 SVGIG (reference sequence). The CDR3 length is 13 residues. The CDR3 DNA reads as TGTGCCTGGTCTGGACAATATAATTCACCCCTCCACTTT. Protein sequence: CAWSGQYNSPLHF.

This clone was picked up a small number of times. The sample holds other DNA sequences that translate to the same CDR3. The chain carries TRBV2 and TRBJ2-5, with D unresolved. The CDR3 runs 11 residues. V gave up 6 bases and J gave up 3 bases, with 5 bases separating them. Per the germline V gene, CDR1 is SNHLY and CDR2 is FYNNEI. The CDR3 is CASRPEETQYF. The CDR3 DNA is TGTGCCAGCAGGCCAGAAGAGACCCAGTACTTC.

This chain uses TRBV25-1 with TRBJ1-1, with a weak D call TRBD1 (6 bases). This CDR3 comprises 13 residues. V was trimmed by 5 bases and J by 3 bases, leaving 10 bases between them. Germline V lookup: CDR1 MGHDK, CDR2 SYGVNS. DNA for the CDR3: TGTGCCAGCAGTCTGGGGGCCCACACTGAAGCTTTCTTT. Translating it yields CASSLGAHTEAFF.

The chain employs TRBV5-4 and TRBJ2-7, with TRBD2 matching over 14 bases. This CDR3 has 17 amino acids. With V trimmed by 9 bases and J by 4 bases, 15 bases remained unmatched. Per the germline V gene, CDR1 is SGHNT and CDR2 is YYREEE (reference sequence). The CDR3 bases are TGTGCCACCCCGACTAGCGGGGGGGCCAAGAACATGTACGAGCAGTACGTC. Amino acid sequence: CATPTSGGAKNMYEQYV.

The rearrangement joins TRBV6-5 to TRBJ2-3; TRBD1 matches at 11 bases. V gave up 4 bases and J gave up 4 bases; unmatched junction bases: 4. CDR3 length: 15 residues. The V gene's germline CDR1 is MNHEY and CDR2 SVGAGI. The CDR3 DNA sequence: TGTGCCAGCAGTTTCTGGGACAGGGGGGCAGATACGCAGTATTTT. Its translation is CASSFWDRGADTQYF.

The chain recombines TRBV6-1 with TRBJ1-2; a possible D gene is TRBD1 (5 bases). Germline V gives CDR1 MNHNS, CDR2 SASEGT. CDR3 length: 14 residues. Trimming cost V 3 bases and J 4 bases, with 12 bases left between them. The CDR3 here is CASSDPDRGYGYTF. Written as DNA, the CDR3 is TGTGCCAGCAGTGACCCCGACAGAGGCTATGGCTACACCTTC.

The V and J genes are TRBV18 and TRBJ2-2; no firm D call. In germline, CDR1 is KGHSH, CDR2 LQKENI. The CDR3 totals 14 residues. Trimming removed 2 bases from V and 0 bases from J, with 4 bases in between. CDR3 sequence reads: CASSPTTNTGELFF. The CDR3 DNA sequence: TGTGCCAGCTCACCAACAACGAACACCGGGGAGCTGTTTTTT.

CDR3 in amino acids: CASSVTTANTGELFF. The DNA of the CDR3 is TGTGCCAGCAGCGTAACGACAGCGAACACCGGGGAGCTGTTTTTT. This chain joins TRBV9 and TRBJ2-2; D might be TRBD1 (5 bases). This CDR3 comprises 15 residues. Germline V gene lookup returns CDR1 SGDLS and CDR2 YYNGEE. The V end lost 1 base, the J end lost 0 bases, and 7 bases lay between the germline ends.

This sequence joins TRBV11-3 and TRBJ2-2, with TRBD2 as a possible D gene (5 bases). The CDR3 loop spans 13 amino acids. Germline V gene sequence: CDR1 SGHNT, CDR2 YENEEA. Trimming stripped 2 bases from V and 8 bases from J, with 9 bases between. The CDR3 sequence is CASSLSGSGELFF. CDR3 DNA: TGTGCCAGCAGCTTATCGGGGAGTGGGGAGCTGTTTTTT. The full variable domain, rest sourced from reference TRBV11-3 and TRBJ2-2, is EAGVVQSPRYKIIEKKQPVAFWCNPISGHNTLYWYLQNLGQGPELLIRYENEEAVDDSQLPKDRFSAERLKGVDSTLKIQPAELGDSAVYLCASSLSGSGELFFGEGSRLTVL.

The CDR3 region has the DNA TGTGCCAGCTCACCGAACCCCCTACAGGGGACTAATGAAAAACTGTTTTTT. Translation gives CASSPNPLQGTNEKLFF. This sequence joins TRBV18 and TRBJ1-4; TRBD1 matches 7 bases. Germline V gene data show CDR1 as KGHSH and CDR2 as LQKENI. V shed 3 bases, J shed 2 bases, and the junction held 9 bases outside the gene matches. This CDR3 is built from 17 residues.

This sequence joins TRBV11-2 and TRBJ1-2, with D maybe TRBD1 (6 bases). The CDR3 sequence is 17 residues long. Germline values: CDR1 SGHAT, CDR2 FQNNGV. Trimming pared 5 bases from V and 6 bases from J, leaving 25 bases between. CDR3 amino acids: CASSLLLSGDDVNGYTF. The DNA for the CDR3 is TGTGCCAGCAGCCTACTACTTTCAGGGGATGATGTGAATGGCTACACCTTC.

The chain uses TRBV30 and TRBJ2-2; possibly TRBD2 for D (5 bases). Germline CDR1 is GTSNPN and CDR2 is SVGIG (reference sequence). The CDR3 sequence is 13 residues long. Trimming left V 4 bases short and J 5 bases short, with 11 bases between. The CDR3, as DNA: TGTGCCTGGACGATAGGGAGAACCGGGGAGCTGTTTTTT. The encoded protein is CAWTIGRTGELFF.

The CDR3 protein is CASRQDKGNSPLHF. CDR3 sequence (DNA): TGTGCCAGCAGACAGGATAAGGGAAATTCACCCCTCCACTTT. The V call is TRBV6-6, the J call TRBJ1-6, with D maybe TRBD1 (5 bases). Deletions cut 6 bases from V and 7 bases from J, with 13 bases between. There are 14 residues in the CDR3. The germline gives CDR1 MNHNY, CDR2 SVGAGI (reference sequence).

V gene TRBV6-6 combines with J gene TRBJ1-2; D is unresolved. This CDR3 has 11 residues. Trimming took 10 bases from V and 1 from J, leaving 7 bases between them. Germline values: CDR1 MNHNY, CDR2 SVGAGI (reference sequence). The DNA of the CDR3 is TGTGCCACCCGACATAACTATGGCTACACCTTC. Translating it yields CATRHNYGYTF.

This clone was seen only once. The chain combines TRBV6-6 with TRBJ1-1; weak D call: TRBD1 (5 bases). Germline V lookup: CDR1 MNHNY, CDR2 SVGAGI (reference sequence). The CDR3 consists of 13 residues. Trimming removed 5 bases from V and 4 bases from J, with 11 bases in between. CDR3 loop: CASSMTVPTEAFF. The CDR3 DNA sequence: TGTGCCAGCAGTATGACAGTTCCCACTGAAGCTTTCTTT.

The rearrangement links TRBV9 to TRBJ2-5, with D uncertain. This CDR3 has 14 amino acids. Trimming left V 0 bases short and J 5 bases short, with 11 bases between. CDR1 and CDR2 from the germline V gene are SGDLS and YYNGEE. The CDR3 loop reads CASSVGRSEETQYF. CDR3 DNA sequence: TGTGCCAGCAGCGTAGGCCGTTCGGAGGAGACCCAGTACTTC.

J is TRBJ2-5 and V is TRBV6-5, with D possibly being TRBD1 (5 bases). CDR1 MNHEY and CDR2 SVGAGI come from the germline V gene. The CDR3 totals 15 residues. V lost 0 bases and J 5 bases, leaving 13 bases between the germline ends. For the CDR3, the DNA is TGTGCCAGCAGTTACTCGTCAGGGCGGCTCGAGACCCAGTACTTC. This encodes CASSYSSGRLETQYF.

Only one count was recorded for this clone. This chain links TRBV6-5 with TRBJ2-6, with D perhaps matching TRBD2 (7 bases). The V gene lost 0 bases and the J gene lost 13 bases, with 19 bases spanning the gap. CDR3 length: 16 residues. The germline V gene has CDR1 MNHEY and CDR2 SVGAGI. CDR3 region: CASSYSPSGGLVVLTF. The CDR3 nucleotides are TGTGCCAGCAGTTACTCGCCTTCCGGGGGGCTCGTGGTCCTGACTTTC.

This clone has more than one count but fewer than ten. CDR3 residues: CASSEATGADTQYF. As DNA, the CDR3 is TGTGCCAGCAGTGAAGCGACAGGGGCAGATACGCAGTATTTT. The V gene is TRBV28, the J gene TRBJ2-3; 8 nucleotides line up with TRBD1. There are 14 residues in the CDR3. Germline V lookup: CDR1 MDHEN, CDR2 SYDVKM. The trim removed 5 bases at V and 4 bases at J, leaving 5 bases unmatched.

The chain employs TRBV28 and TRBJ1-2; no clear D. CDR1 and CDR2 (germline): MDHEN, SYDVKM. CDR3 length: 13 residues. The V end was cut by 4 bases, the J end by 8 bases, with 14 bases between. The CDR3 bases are TGTGCCAGCAGTTCCCCGTCCCGGTCGGGCTACACCTTC. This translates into CASSSPSRSGYTF.

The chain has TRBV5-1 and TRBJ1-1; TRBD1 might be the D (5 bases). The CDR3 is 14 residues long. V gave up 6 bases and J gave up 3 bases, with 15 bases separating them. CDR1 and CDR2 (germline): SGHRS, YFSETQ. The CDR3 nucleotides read TGCGCCAGCATTCATGGGACTGGGGACACTGAAGCTTTCTTT. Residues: CASIHGTGDTEAFF.

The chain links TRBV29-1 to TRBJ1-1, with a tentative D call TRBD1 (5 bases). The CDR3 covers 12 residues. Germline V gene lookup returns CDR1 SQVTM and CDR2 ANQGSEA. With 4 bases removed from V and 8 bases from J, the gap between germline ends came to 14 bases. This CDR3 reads CSVAQAKAEAFF. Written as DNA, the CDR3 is TGCAGCGTTGCACAGGCAAAGGCAGAAGCTTTCTTT.

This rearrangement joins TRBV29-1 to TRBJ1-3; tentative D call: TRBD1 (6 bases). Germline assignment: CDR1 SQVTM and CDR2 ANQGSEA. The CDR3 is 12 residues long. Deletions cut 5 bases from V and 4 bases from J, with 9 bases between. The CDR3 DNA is TGCAGCGTTCAGGGGTTGGGAAACACCATATATTTT. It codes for CSVQGLGNTIYF. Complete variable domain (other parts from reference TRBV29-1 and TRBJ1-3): SAVISQKPSRDICQRGTSLTIQCQVDSQVTMMFWYRQQPGQSLTLIATANQGSEATYESGFVIDKFPISRPNLTFSTLTVSNMSPEDSSIYLCSVQGLGNTIYFGEGSWLTVV.

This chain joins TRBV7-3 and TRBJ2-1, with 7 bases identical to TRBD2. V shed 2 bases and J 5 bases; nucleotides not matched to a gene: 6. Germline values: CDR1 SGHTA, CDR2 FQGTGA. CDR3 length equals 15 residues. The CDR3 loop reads CASSLSGLADNEQFF. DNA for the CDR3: TGTGCCAGCAGCTTATCTGGCCTAGCGGACAATGAGCAGTTCTTC. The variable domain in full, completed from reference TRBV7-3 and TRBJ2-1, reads GAGVSQTPSNKVTEKGKYVELRCDPISGHTALYWYRQSLGQGPEFLIYFQGTGAADDSGLPNDRFFAVRPEGSVSTLKIQRTERGDSAVYLCASSLSGLADNEQFFGPGTRLTVL.

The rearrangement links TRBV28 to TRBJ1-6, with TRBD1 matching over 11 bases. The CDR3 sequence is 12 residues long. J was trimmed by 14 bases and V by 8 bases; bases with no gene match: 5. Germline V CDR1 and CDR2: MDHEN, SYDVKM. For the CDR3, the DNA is TGTGCCAGCGGGACAGGGGGGGTATCCCTCCACTTT. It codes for CASGTGGVSLHF. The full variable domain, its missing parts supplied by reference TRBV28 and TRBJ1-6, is DVKVTQSSRYLVKRTGEKVFLECVQDMDHENMFWYRQDPGLGLRLIYFSYDVKMKEKGDIPEGYSVSREKKERFSLILESASTNQTSMYLCASGTGGVSLHFGNGTRLTVT.

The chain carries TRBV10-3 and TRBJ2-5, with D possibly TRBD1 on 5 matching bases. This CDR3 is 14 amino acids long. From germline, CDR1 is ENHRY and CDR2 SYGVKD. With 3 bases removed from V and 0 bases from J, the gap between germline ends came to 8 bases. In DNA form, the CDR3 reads TGTGCCATCAGTGATACGACAGACCAAGAGACCCAGTACTTC. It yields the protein CAISDTTDQETQYF.

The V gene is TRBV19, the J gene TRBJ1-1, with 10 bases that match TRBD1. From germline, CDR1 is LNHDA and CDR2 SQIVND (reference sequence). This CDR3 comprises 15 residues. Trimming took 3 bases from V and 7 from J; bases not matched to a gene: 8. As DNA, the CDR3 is TGTGCCAGTAGTATGAACAGGGACAGGGGAAGTGAAGCTTTCTTT. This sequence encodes CASSMNRDRGSEAFF.